These T cell receptor beta chains were read from a single sample in a study of spatial heterogeneity in lung cancer. TCRdb independently ran MiXCR on the 5' RACE reads; one entry per CDR3 protein. The sample carries 40,000 to 45,000 distinct CDR3 sequences, approximately 14% recorded once. Sequenced material: PBMCs, taken at surgery. These receptors all come from a male donor with early-stage non-small cell lung cancer. Both conserved end residues are part of each CDR3. Fields, in order: J gene, V gene, clone size, D gene, CDR3 DNA, CDR3 protein. D genes are given only for firm matches. Where a row states a size, it is once, few, many or the class of an expanded clone; other rows omit it.

j_gene: TRBJ2-7
v_gene: TRBV4-3
abundance: few
d_gene: TRBD2
CDR3nt: TGCGCCAGCAGCTGGAGGACTAGCGGGAACGAGCAGTACTTC
CDR3aa: CASSWRTSGNEQYF

j_gene: TRBJ1-1
v_gene: TRBV28
abundance: -
d_gene: -
CDR3nt: TGTGCCAGCAGTTTGACAGGCGTTGATATGAACACTGAAGCTTTCTTT
CDR3aa: CASSLTGVDMNTEAFF

j_gene: TRBJ2-3
v_gene: TRBV24-1
abundance: few
d_gene: -
CDR3nt: TGTGCCACCAGTGATTTGGAGGGGGGGTCAGATACGCAGTATTTT
CDR3aa: CATSDLEGGSDTQYF

j_gene: TRBJ1-2
v_gene: TRBV12-3/TRBV12-4
abundance: many
d_gene: -
CDR3nt: TGTGCCAGCAGTTGGCGTGGAGCGAACTATGGCTACACCTTC
CDR3aa: CASSWRGANYGYTF

j_gene: TRBJ1-4
v_gene: TRBV7-2
abundance: few
d_gene: TRBD1
CDR3nt: TGTGCCAGCAGCTCCGACAGGGCCCGCCGCGAAAAACTGTTTTTT
CDR3aa: CASSSDRARREKLFF

j_gene: TRBJ1-2
v_gene: TRBV2
abundance: many
d_gene: -
CDR3nt: TGTGCCAGCAGTGAAGCACAGGGATATGGCTACACCTTC
CDR3aa: CASSEAQGYGYTF

j_gene: TRBJ2-7
v_gene: TRBV3-1
abundance: -
d_gene: -
CDR3nt: TGTGCCAGCAGTCCGAGACGCCAGGGCACCTACGAGCAGTACTTC
CDR3aa: CASSPRRQGTYEQYF

j_gene: TRBJ1-2
v_gene: TRBV6-5
abundance: few
d_gene: -
CDR3nt: TGTGCCAGCAGTTACTCGAACGGGGAGGGCTACACCTTC
CDR3aa: CASSYSNGEGYTF

j_gene: TRBJ2-1
v_gene: TRBV6-1
abundance: few
d_gene: -
CDR3nt: TGTGCCAGCACTGGGGGGCCCATGACGAATGAGCAGTTCTTC
CDR3aa: CASTGGPMTNEQFF

j_gene: TRBJ1-1
v_gene: TRBV5-1
abundance: few
d_gene: -
CDR3nt: TGCGCCAGCAGCTTACAATCTCGCGCAGGGGAAGCTTTCTTT
CDR3aa: CASSLQSRAGEAFF

j_gene: TRBJ1-2
v_gene: TRBV28
abundance: few
d_gene: -
CDR3nt: TGTGCCAGTGGTGACTCCAACTATGGCTACACCTTC
CDR3aa: CASGDSNYGYTF

j_gene: TRBJ2-7
v_gene: TRBV9
abundance: -
d_gene: TRBD2
CDR3nt: TGTGCCAGCAGCGTAGGGACTAGCGGGTCCTACGAGCAGTACTTC
CDR3aa: CASSVGTSGSYEQYF

j_gene: TRBJ2-7
v_gene: TRBV20-1
abundance: few
d_gene: TRBD2
CDR3nt: TGCAGTGCTAGAGCCAGCGGGGCTACCTACGAGCAGTACTTC
CDR3aa: CSARASGATYEQYF

j_gene: TRBJ2-5
v_gene: TRBV3-1
abundance: -
d_gene: -
CDR3nt: TGTGCCAGCAGCCAAGGGGTAGACCAAGAGACCCAGTACTTC
CDR3aa: CASSQGVDQETQYF

j_gene: TRBJ2-7
v_gene: TRBV5-4
abundance: -
d_gene: TRBD2
CDR3nt: TGTGCCAGCAGCTTGGATTCTAGCGGATTCTACGAGCAGTACTTC
CDR3aa: CASSLDSSGFYEQYF

j_gene: TRBJ1-2
v_gene: TRBV29-1
abundance: many
d_gene: TRBD1
CDR3nt: TGCAGCTCTTCAGGGGGCTCTAACTATGGCTACACCTTC
CDR3aa: CSSSGGSNYGYTF

j_gene: TRBJ2-1
v_gene: TRBV7-2
abundance: few
d_gene: -
CDR3nt: TGTGCCAGCAGTCGGGCCAAGAGGGATGAGCAGTTCTTC
CDR3aa: CASSRAKRDEQFF

j_gene: TRBJ2-1
v_gene: TRBV11-1
abundance: -
d_gene: -
CDR3nt: TGTGCCAGCAGCGCCTCCGGGACTTTATACAATGAGCAGTTCTTC
CDR3aa: CASSASGTLYNEQFF

j_gene: TRBJ2-7
v_gene: TRBV5-1
abundance: many
d_gene: TRBD1
CDR3nt: TGCGCCAGCACCGAAACCGGGACAGGGAACTACGAGCAGTACTTC
CDR3aa: CASTETGTGNYEQYF

j_gene: TRBJ2-1
v_gene: TRBV11-2
abundance: few
d_gene: TRBD1
CDR3nt: TGTGCCAGCAGCCAACAGGGGGTCTCCTACAATGAGCAGTTCTTC
CDR3aa: CASSQQGVSYNEQFF

j_gene: TRBJ1-1
v_gene: TRBV6-6
abundance: -
d_gene: -
CDR3nt: TGTGCCAGCAGCTCCGGGGAAGACACTGAAGCTTTCTTT
CDR3aa: CASSSGEDTEAFF

j_gene: TRBJ2-3
v_gene: TRBV3-1
abundance: many
d_gene: -
CDR3nt: TGTGCCAGCAGCCAGGGAAGGAGATCGAGCTATTTT
CDR3aa: CASSQGRRSSYF

j_gene: TRBJ1-2
v_gene: TRBV4-1
abundance: few
d_gene: -
CDR3nt: TGCGCCAGCAGCTCCCGGGGGGCGTCTAACTATGGCTACACCTTC
CDR3aa: CASSSRGASNYGYTF

j_gene: TRBJ1-3
v_gene: TRBV4-1
abundance: -
d_gene: -
CDR3nt: TGCGCCAGCAGCCAACTCTCACTCGAAATTGGAAACACCATATATTTT
CDR3aa: CASSQLSLEIGNTIYF

j_gene: TRBJ2-1
v_gene: TRBV12-3/TRBV12-4
abundance: -
d_gene: -
CDR3nt: TGTGCCAGCTCTATTGGGGCACCGTCCTACAATGAGCAGTTCTTC
CDR3aa: CASSIGAPSYNEQFF

j_gene: TRBJ2-7
v_gene: TRBV5-4
abundance: few
d_gene: -
CDR3nt: TGTGCCAGCAGCCCCACCTGGGGGGACGACGAGCAGTACTTC
CDR3aa: CASSPTWGDDEQYF

j_gene: TRBJ2-7
v_gene: TRBV12-3/TRBV12-4
abundance: -
d_gene: -
CDR3nt: TGTGCCAGCAGTTTGAGGCAGGGACTCTCCTACGAGCAGTACTTC
CDR3aa: CASSLRQGLSYEQYF

j_gene: TRBJ1-2
v_gene: TRBV6-5
abundance: few
d_gene: -
CDR3nt: TGTGCCAGCAGTTACGAGGGGCGAGATGGCTACACCTTC
CDR3aa: CASSYEGRDGYTF

j_gene: TRBJ1-5
v_gene: TRBV20-1
abundance: few
d_gene: -
CDR3nt: TGCAGTGCTAGAGAGGTGGGGGGCAATCAGCCCCAGCATTTT
CDR3aa: CSAREVGGNQPQHF

j_gene: TRBJ2-3
v_gene: TRBV20-1
abundance: -
d_gene: TRBD2
CDR3nt: TGCAGTGCAGAAATTCCGGGGGGGGCGAGCACAGATACGCAGTATTTT
CDR3aa: CSAEIPGGASTDTQYF

j_gene: TRBJ2-1
v_gene: TRBV14
abundance: many
d_gene: -
CDR3nt: TGTGCCAGCAGCCGTGGGGGTGAGCATGAGCAGTTCTTC
CDR3aa: CASSRGGEHEQFF

j_gene: TRBJ2-3
v_gene: TRBV20-1
abundance: few
d_gene: TRBD2
CDR3nt: TGCAGTGCTAGAGCCGGACTAGGCGCACGCACAGATACGCAGTATTTT
CDR3aa: CSARAGLGARTDTQYF

j_gene: TRBJ2-7
v_gene: TRBV4-3
abundance: -
d_gene: TRBD1
CDR3nt: TGCGCCAGCAGCCAAGTTGCCGGGACAGGGGTCTACGAGCAGTACTTC
CDR3aa: CASSQVAGTGVYEQYF

j_gene: TRBJ2-3
v_gene: TRBV15
abundance: many
d_gene: -
CDR3nt: TGTGCCACCAGCAGAGGATGGGAGACCGGGCAGTATTTT
CDR3aa: CATSRGWETGQYF

j_gene: TRBJ2-3
v_gene: TRBV3-1
abundance: many
d_gene: -
CDR3nt: TGTGCCAGCAGCCATGGGGGGCCAGATACGCAGTATTTT
CDR3aa: CASSHGGPDTQYF

j_gene: TRBJ2-2
v_gene: TRBV7-8
abundance: -
d_gene: TRBD2
CDR3nt: TGTGCCAGCAGCGGCACTAGCGGTGGAACCGGGGAGCTGTTTTTT
CDR3aa: CASSGTSGGTGELFF

j_gene: TRBJ1-3
v_gene: TRBV29-1
abundance: -
d_gene: -
CDR3nt: TGCAGCGTTGTGTGGGTCTCGGGAAACACCATATATTTT
CDR3aa: CSVVWVSGNTIYF

j_gene: TRBJ2-7
v_gene: TRBV29-1
abundance: many
d_gene: -
CDR3nt: TGCAGCGTCCAAAAGGCGACCTACGAGCAGTACTTC
CDR3aa: CSVQKATYEQYF

j_gene: TRBJ1-6
v_gene: TRBV28
abundance: medium-sized
d_gene: -
CDR3nt: TGTGCCAGCAGTGAAATAGGGGCTTATAATTCACCCCTCCACTTT
CDR3aa: CASSEIGAYNSPLHF

j_gene: TRBJ2-7
v_gene: TRBV2
abundance: many
d_gene: TRBD1
CDR3nt: TGTGCCAGCAGTGAAAGCCCCGGGACAGGGGGTAGATACGAGCAGTACTTC
CDR3aa: CASSESPGTGGRYEQYF

j_gene: TRBJ2-5
v_gene: TRBV9
abundance: -
d_gene: TRBD2
CDR3nt: TGTGCCAGCAGCGTAGTAGAACTAGCGGGATCCGTAGAGACCCAGTACTTC
CDR3aa: CASSVVELAGSVETQYF

j_gene: TRBJ1-1
v_gene: TRBV5-1
abundance: -
d_gene: -
CDR3nt: TGCGCCAGCATAGAGAACACTGAAGCTTTCTTT
CDR3aa: CASIENTEAFF

j_gene: TRBJ2-5
v_gene: TRBV7-8
abundance: few
d_gene: -
CDR3nt: TGTGCCAGCAGCTCGGCTGTGGGACGCCTTACCCAGTACTTC
CDR3aa: CASSSAVGRLTQYF

j_gene: TRBJ1-2
v_gene: TRBV29-1
abundance: -
d_gene: -
CDR3nt: TGCAGCGTCGCAACAGGCTATGGCTACACCTTC
CDR3aa: CSVATGYGYTF

j_gene: TRBJ2-3
v_gene: TRBV4-3
abundance: -
d_gene: TRBD2
CDR3nt: TGCGCCAGCAGCCGCCAAGTCCCGGGACTAGCGGGAGGCACAGATACGCAGTATTTT
CDR3aa: CASSRQVPGLAGGTDTQYF